Listed here are 26 T cell receptor beta chains from one sample, sequenced in a study of control samples from healthy donors and cancer patients. Assay used: immunoSEQ multiplex PCR; TCRdb lists only in-frame clones, some missing. The sample yields about 95,000 clones, approximately 86% seen once. What was sequenced was blood. The receptors originated from a man younger than 40 in good health.

The chain recombines TRBV10-3 with TRBJ2-1, with 9 bases that match TRBD1. V shed 6 bases and J 8 bases; nucleotides not matched to a gene: 8. In germline, CDR1 is ENHRY, CDR2 SYGVKD. The CDR3 is 14 amino acids. The CDR3: CAISRDRESDEQFF. CDR3 DNA: TGTGCCATCAGCCGGGACAGGGAATCCGATGAGCAGTTCTTC.

This clone was seen a single time. This rearrangement joins TRBV7-9 to TRBJ1-1; no clear D. V was pared by 1 base and J by 4 bases, with 10 bases between. The CDR3 is made up of 14 amino acids. Germline V gene lookup returns CDR1 SEHNR and CDR2 FQNEAQ (reference sequence). The CDR3 DNA follows: TGTGCCAGCAGCTTAGAAGGGCTGGGCACTGAAGCTTTCTTT. Translating gives CASSLEGLGTEAFF.

The V call is TRBV3-1 (or the pseudogene TRBV3-2), the J call TRBJ2-7, with D perhaps TRBD1 or TRBD2 (5 bases each). This CDR3 spans 14 amino acids. Germline lookup yields CDR1 LGHDT and CDR2 YNNKEL (reference sequence). V dropped 4 bases and J dropped 2 bases, with 12 bases sitting between them. The CDR3 DNA reads TGTGCCAGCAGCCGAGGGACGTCCGCCTACGAGCAGTACTTC. Translating gives CASSRGTSAYEQYF.

CDR3 sequence reads: CASGLEISYGYTF. CDR3 nucleotides: TGTGCTAGTGGTTTGGAAATCAGCTATGGCTACACCTTC. The genes are TRBV12-5 and TRBJ1-2; no clear D gene. CDR3 length equals 13 residues. Per the germline V gene, CDR1 is LGHNT and CDR2 is FRNRAP. The V end was cut by 1 base, the J end by 4 bases, with 7 bases between.

The chain carries TRBV7-6 and TRBJ2-2; no clear D. V was cut by 4 bases and J by 5 bases, with 20 bases left in between. Germline CDR1 reads SGHVS; CDR2 reads FNYEAQ. CDR3 length: 17 residues. The CDR3 spells CASSSQPRAGSTGELFF. DNA for the CDR3: TGTGCCAGCAGCTCACAACCTCGGGCAGGATCAACCGGGGAGCTGTTTTTT.

This clone turned up a few times. This chain uses TRBV19 with TRBJ1-6, with D possibly TRBD1 on 5 matching bases. The length of the CDR3 is 15 residues. Trimming removed 4 bases at V and 8 bases at J, with 15 bases between. CDR1 and CDR2 from the germline V gene are LNHDA and SQIVND (reference sequence). The CDR3 region is CASSSSSGMDSPLHF. CDR3 nucleotide sequence: TGTGCCAGTAGTAGCTCTTCAGGGATGGATTCACCCCTCCACTTT.

This clone has just one count. The V gene is TRBV6-2 or TRBV6-3, the J gene TRBJ2-1; the D call may be TRBD1 or TRBD2 (5 bases each). Germline-derived CDR1 and CDR2 are MNHEY and SVGEGT. This CDR3 contains 15 residues. Trimming took off 7 bases at V and 6 bases at J, with 19 bases between the two ends. CDR3 loop: CASIPLWGLGNEQFF. The CDR3 DNA sequence: TGTGCCAGCATCCCCTTGTGGGGGTTAGGCAATGAGCAGTTCTTC.

V usage is TRBV6-6 and J usage is TRBJ1-1; D is uncertain. The CDR3 sequence is 12 residues long. The V gene lost 3 bases and the J gene lost 8 bases, with 10 bases spanning the gap. In germline, CDR1 is MNHNY, CDR2 SVGAGI (reference sequence). The DNA of the CDR3 is TGTGCCAGCAGTTATAAAGGAGCAGAAGCTTTCTTT. Translating gives CASSYKGAEAFF.

The chain couples TRBV21-1 to TRBJ2-7; the table assigns TRBD1, which was not confirmed against the DNA. TRBV21-1 is reported as a pseudogene. There are 16 residues in the CDR3. The CDR3 loop reads CASSKNWVDSCYEQYF. The CDR3 nucleotides are TGTGCCAGCAGCAAAAATTGGGTAGACAGTTGCTACGAGCAGTACTTC.

This chain connects TRBV5-6 to TRBJ2-3, with D perhaps TRBD2 (5 bases). This CDR3 contains 14 residues. The germline gives CDR1 SGHDT, CDR2 YYEEEE. V was pared by 4 bases and J by 4 bases, with 13 bases between. The CDR3 DNA follows: TGTGCCAGCAGCGATACCACTAGAGCAGATACGCAGTATTTT. It yields the protein CASSDTTRADTQYF.

The chain joins TRBV2 to TRBJ2-3; D unclear. CDR3 length: 13 residues. Trimming took 4 bases from V and 4 from J, leaving 9 bases between them. CDR1 is SNHLY and CDR2 is FYNNEI in the germline V gene. CDR3 region: CASSAELADTQYF. CDR3 nucleotides: TGTGCCAGCAGTGCCGAGTTAGCAGATACGCAGTATTTT.

The rearrangement links TRBV5-1 to TRBJ2-3; 7 bases fit TRBD2. Losses at the gene ends were 2 bases for V and 2 bases for J; bases not matched to a gene: 8. There are 16 residues in the CDR3. CDR1 is SGHRS and CDR2 is YFSETQ in the germline V gene. The CDR3 loop is CASSFSGTITTDTQYF. The CDR3 bases are TGCGCCAGCAGCTTCTCCGGGACTATCACCACAGATACGCAGTATTTT.

The chain is built from TRBV19 and TRBJ1-1; D ambiguous. With 1 base removed from V and 8 bases from J, the gap between germline ends came to 11 bases. Germline V gives CDR1 LNHDA, CDR2 SQIVND (reference sequence). CDR3 size: 13 residues. This chain's CDR3 is CASSIGHKTEAFF. The CDR3 coding sequence is TGTGCCAGTAGTATAGGCCACAAAACCGAAGCTTTCTTT.

The chain employs TRBV7-3 and TRBJ2-1; tentative D call: TRBD2 (5 bases). The CDR3 length is 15 residues. Germline loops: CDR1 SGHTA, CDR2 FQGTGA. Trimming stripped 5 bases from V and 3 bases from J, with 14 bases between. CDR3 DNA: TGTGCCAGCAGCCTCCCCGGACTTTACTACAATGAGCAGTTCTTC. It specifies CASSLPGLYYNEQFF.

This clone was counted between two and nine times. The chain carries TRBV7-9 and TRBJ1-2; D gene unclear. The CDR3 covers 17 residues. Trimming took off 1 base at V and 1 base at J, with 16 bases between the two ends. Per the germline V gene, CDR1 is SEHNR and CDR2 is FQNEAQ (reference sequence). CDR3 bases: TGTGCCAGCAGCTTAGAGTTATGGCAGGCTCGTAACTATGGCTACACCTTC. This sequence encodes CASSLELWQARNYGYTF.

This clone was detected once. This sequence joins TRBV5-1 and TRBJ1-3, with no clear D. V was clipped by 0 bases and J by 2 bases, with 6 bases between them. The CDR3 is made up of 14 amino acids. Germline V gene data show CDR1 as SGHRS and CDR2 as YFSETQ. As DNA, the CDR3 is TGCGCCAGCAGCTTGGACAGTCCTGGAAACACCATATATTTT. Protein: CASSLDSPGNTIYF.

V is TRBV5-1 and J is TRBJ2-2, with TRBD1 matching 11 bases. The junction had 8 bases not matched to a gene; V was cut back by 8 bases and J by 5 bases. Per the germline V gene, CDR1 is SGHRS and CDR2 is YFSETQ. CDR3 size: 15 residues. In DNA, the CDR3 is TGCGCCAGTGCCCCGGGACAGGGGGTAACCGGGGAGCTGTTTTTT. Protein: CASAPGQGVTGELFF.

This clone came up once. The V call is TRBV5-1, the J call TRBJ2-7; TRBD2 matches at 8 bases. The CDR3 sequence is 13 residues long. Unmatched junction bases numbered 5, after V lost 4 bases and J lost 5 bases. Per the germline V gene, CDR1 is SGHRS and CDR2 is YFSETQ. The CDR3 nucleotides read TGCGCCAGCAGCATAGCGGGGAGCCACGAGCAGTACTTC. The encoded protein is CASSIAGSHEQYF.

V gene TRBV6-5 combines with J gene TRBJ1-6, with D maybe TRBD1 (5 bases). The V gene lost 6 bases and the J gene lost 10 bases, with 13 bases spanning the gap. The CDR3 consists of 13 residues. Germline V lookup: CDR1 MNHEY, CDR2 SVGAGI. CDR3 in amino acids: CASRRQLESPLHF. The CDR3 DNA is TGTGCCAGCAGGAGACAGTTGGAGTCACCCCTCCACTTT.

The V and J genes are TRBV5-1 and TRBJ1-1; no clear D gene. This CDR3 has 14 residues. The ends were cut back, 5 bases at V and 6 bases at J, with 17 bases in the middle. Germline CDR1 SGHRS, CDR2 YFSETQ. DNA for the CDR3: TGCGCCAGCAGAAAAGGCCCTTCTGGGGCTGAAGCTTTCTTT. As protein: CASRKGPSGAEAFF.

This clone was found a few times. At one boundary the junction diverges from the germline segment, which might be a read error. The V call is TRBV6-5, the J call TRBJ1-2; the D is unclear. This CDR3 region has 12 residues. The V gene's germline CDR1 is MNHEY and CDR2 SVGAGI. The DNA for the CDR3 is TGTGCCAGCAGTCCTGGACTGTTCTCGTATGCCTTC. It codes for CASSPGLFSYAF.

This clone was recorded once. The V gene is TRBV27, the J gene TRBJ1-5; no clear D gene. V was clipped by 8 bases and J by 3 bases, with 8 bases between them. CDR3 length: 12 residues. Germline V lookup: CDR1 MNHEY, CDR2 SMNVEV (reference sequence). DNA for the CDR3: TGTGCCAGCTCGGAATTCAATCAGCCCCAGCATTTT. Its translation is CASSEFNQPQHF.

The gene calls are TRBV7-8 and TRBJ2-3, with unresolved D. CDR3 length: 13 residues. The germline V gene has CDR1 SGHVS and CDR2 FQNEAQ. V lost 2 bases to trimming and J lost 8 bases, with 11 bases between them. Here the CDR3 reads CASSLSFSGTQYF. The CDR3 DNA is TGTGCCAGCAGCTTATCGTTTTCGGGTACGCAGTATTTT. Complete variable domain (other parts from reference TRBV7-8 and TRBJ2-3): GAGVSQSPRYKVAKRGQDVALRCDPISGHVSLFWYQQALGQGPEFLTYFQNEAQLDKSGLPSDRFFAERPEGSVSTLKIQRTQQEDSAVYLCASSLSFSGTQYFGPGTRLTVL.

The CDR3 region is CASSITGTGTGELFF. CDR3 bases: TGTGCCAGTAGTATAACCGGGACAGGGACCGGGGAGCTGTTTTTT. The J gene is TRBJ2-2, the V gene TRBV19; TRBD1 agrees at 9 bases. CDR3 length: 15 amino acids. Unmatched junction bases numbered 3, after V lost 2 bases and J lost 5 bases. Germline V gene data show CDR1 as LNHDA and CDR2 as SQIVND (reference sequence).

This clone was seen just once. CDR3: CAWSTADTQYF. Here the CDR3 DNA reads TGTGCCTGGAGTACTGCGGATACGCAGTATTTT. The chain couples TRBV30 to TRBJ2-3; D gene unclear. CDR3 length: 11 residues. Deletions cut 2 bases from V and 6 bases from J, with 6 bases between. The germline gives CDR1 GTSNPN, CDR2 SVGIG (reference sequence).

The chain links TRBV7-9 to TRBJ1-1; 9 bases are shared with TRBD1. Trimming took 3 bases from V and 3 from J; bases not matched to a gene: 2. The CDR3 length is 14 residues. CDR1 and CDR2 from the germline V gene are SEHNR and FQNEAQ (reference sequence). CDR3 in DNA: TGTGCCAGCAGCTTGGACAGGGGATACACTGAAGCTTTCTTT. It encodes CASSLDRGYTEAFF.